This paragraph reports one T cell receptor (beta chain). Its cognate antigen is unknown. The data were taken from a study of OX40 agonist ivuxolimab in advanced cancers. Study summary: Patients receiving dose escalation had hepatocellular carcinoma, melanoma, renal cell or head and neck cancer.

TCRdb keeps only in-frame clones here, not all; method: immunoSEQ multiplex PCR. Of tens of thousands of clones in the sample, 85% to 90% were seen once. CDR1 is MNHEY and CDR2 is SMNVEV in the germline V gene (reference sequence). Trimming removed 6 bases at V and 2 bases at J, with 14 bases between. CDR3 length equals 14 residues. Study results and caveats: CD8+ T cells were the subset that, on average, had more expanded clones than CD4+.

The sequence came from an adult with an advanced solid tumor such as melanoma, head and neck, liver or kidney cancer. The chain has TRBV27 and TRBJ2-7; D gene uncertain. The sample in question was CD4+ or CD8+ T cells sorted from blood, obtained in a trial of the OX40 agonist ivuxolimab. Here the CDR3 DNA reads TGTGCCAGCAGCTCCGGCCCGAGGACCTACGAGCAGTACTTC. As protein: CASSSGPRTYEQYF.